The present T cell receptor (beta chain) was sequenced within a study of CXCR3-negative and CXCR3-positive naive CD8 T cells. The CDR3 length is 16 residues. The germline CDR1 and CDR2 sequences are SGHAT and FQNNGV. Notes on the study in general: TCR strength was inferred from TRB CDR3 properties, while surface CD5 was comparable between naive subsets. Naive subsets were similarly diverse, while memory CD8+ repertoires were much less diverse.

The TRB libraries of cDNA were built by UMI-labeled 5' RACE. Reprocessing the 5' RACE reads, TCRdb reports a single entry for every CDR3 protein and omits DNA. This sample lists 130,000 or so distinct CDR3 sequences; its ten largest clones have roughly 0.3%. A word on this clonotype: Antigen unknown.

This TCR was recovered from a human donor in good health. Some clones in this sample may be carry-over from other donors' samples. Sequences were obtained from naive CXCR3- CD8+ T cells from blood. Subset: CD45RO-CCR7+CD27+CD95- naive CD8+ T cells lacking CXCR3 (TNR3-). V gene TRBV11-2 combines with J gene TRBJ2-1; TCRdb proposes TRBD2, but this gene call is untestable without DNA. The CDR3: CASSPTPGLAASSEFF.